Listed below are T cell receptor beta chains from one sample, sequenced in a study of graft-versus-host responses after intestinal transplantation. These receptors lack a known antigen. Sequencing was performed with immunoSEQ multiplex PCR; in TCRdb, only in-frame clones are kept and a portion is missing. The sample shows tens of thousands of clones, about 93% of them seen only once. Sequencing was performed on unstimulated CD8+ T cells sorted from spleen or lymph node cells, taken before intestinal transplant. These receptors came from a human donor who received an intestinal transplant. Both conserved end residues are part of each CDR3. Fields, in order: J gene, clone size, V gene, D gene, CDR3 DNA, CDR3 protein. D genes are given only for firm matches. Rows give clone size only sometimes, using once, few, many, or a class for an expanded clone.

TRBJ2-5	.	TRBV5-6	.	TGTGCCAGCAGCTTGAACCTCGCGTTTTCGGAGACCCAGTACTTC	CASSLNLAFSETQYF
TRBJ2-1	.	TRBV9	TRBD2	TGTGCCAGCAGAGTGGGTCTCGGGCGGGGGGCTTCAGATGAGCAGTTCTTC	CASRVGLGRGASDEQFF
TRBJ2-1	once	TRBV9	.	TGTGCCAGCAGCGGGGGACAAAGCCCTCAGCAGTTCTTC	CASSGGQSPQQFF
TRBJ1-2	.	TRBV29-1	.	TGCATCGCCTGGGGGGGATGGGACTATGGCTACACCTTC	CIAWGGWDYGYTF
TRBJ1-1	.	TRBV5-4	.	TGTGCCAGCAGCACCGGGATCACTGAAGCTTTCTTT	CASSTGITEAFF
TRBJ1-2	.	TRBV13	.	TGTGCCAGCAGCTTAGATCAGGGATACTATGGCTACACCTTC	CASSLDQGYYGYTF
TRBJ1-1	.	TRBV11-1	.	TGTGCCAGCAGCTTCGGGAACACTGAAGCTTTCTTT	CASSFGNTEAFF
TRBJ2-5	.	TRBV7-9	.	TGTGCCAGCAGCTTTGAGGGTAAAGGAACCCAGTACTTC	CASSFEGKGTQYF
TRBJ1-4	.	TRBV27	.	TGTGCCAGCAGTTTTGGGGCAGGAAACATGGGGAAACTGTTTTTT	CASSFGAGNMGKLFF
TRBJ2-5	.	TRBV9	TRBD2	TGTGCCAGCAGCGTTTTCTCGGGCGGGGGGGCAGTTGAGACCCAGTACTTC	CASSVFSGGGAVETQYF
TRBJ2-1	.	TRBV5-4	TRBD2	TGTGCCAGCAGCTTGGTAGCGGGACTCTCCTACAATGAGCAGTTCTTC	CASSLVAGLSYNEQFF
TRBJ1-5	.	TRBV5-6	.	TGTGCCAGCAGCTTCTCAGGGGATCAGCCCCAGCATTTT	CASSFSGDQPQHF
TRBJ2-7	.	TRBV4-1	TRBD2	TGCGCCAGCAGCCAAGATAAGCGGGAGGGGTCCTACGAGCAGTACTTC	CASSQDKREGSYEQYF
TRBJ1-6	.	TRBV6-5	.	TGTGCCAGCAGTTCAACCGGGAGATATAATTCACCCCTCCACTTT	CASSSTGRYNSPLHF
TRBJ2-1	.	TRBV7-9	.	TGTGCCAGCAGCTCCCTCGCGGGACAGAGCTACAATGAGCAGTTCTTC	CASSSLAGQSYNEQFF
TRBJ1-6	.	TRBV4-2	.	TGTGCCAGCAGCCAAGAAGGAGGTTCGTTTGGTAATCCAAATTCACCCCTCCACTTT	CASSQEGGSFGNPNSPLHF
TRBJ1-3	.	TRBV28	TRBD1	TGTGCCAGCAGCCCCCCACCGACAGGGGGGGGATCAGACATATATTTT	CASSPPPTGGGSDIYF
TRBJ2-7	.	TRBV7-9	.	TGTGCCAGCAGGGCCAAGGGGTCAGACGAGCAGTACTTC	CASRAKGSDEQYF
TRBJ2-1	.	TRBV28	TRBD2	TGTGCCAGCAGCTCCCGACTAGCGGGATCCTACAATGAGCAGTTCTTC	CASSSRLAGSYNEQFF
TRBJ2-7	.	TRBV27	TRBD1	TGTGCCAGCAGATTACTATCAGGGGGTTACGAGCAGTACTTC	CASRLLSGGYEQYF
TRBJ2-7	.	TRBV27	TRBD2	TGTGCCAGCAGATTGACTAGCGTGTCCTACGAGCAGTACTTC	CASRLTSVSYEQYF
TRBJ2-1	few	TRBV27	TRBD2	TGTGCCAGCAGTTCAGGACTAGCGGGCAATGAGCAGTTCTTC	CASSSGLAGNEQFF
TRBJ2-5	.	TRBV4-1	.	TGCGCCAGCAGCCTCAGAGGAGACCAAGAGACCCAGTACTTC	CASSLRGDQETQYF
TRBJ1-1	.	TRBV5-1	.	TGCGCCAGCAGCTTGGGGACGGGGGGCCTCACTGAAGCTTTCTTT	CASSLGTGGLTEAFF
TRBJ2-3	.	TRBV15	TRBD2	TGTGCCACCAGCAGTGGTACTAGCGGTAGCACAGATACGCAGTATTTT	CATSSGTSGSTDTQYF
TRBJ2-2	.	TRBV7-9	TRBD2	TGTGCCAGCAGCGCAACGAGGGCCAGCGGGGCAAACACCGGGGAGCTGTTTTTT	CASSATRASGANTGELFF
TRBJ2-2	.	TRBV19	.	TGTGCCAGTAGTACCGCTTTTGGGCTCACCGGGGAGCTGTTTTTT	CASSTAFGLTGELFF
TRBJ2-7	.	TRBV27	.	TGTGCCAGCCGGGCCCGGGGGGCGACCTACGAGCAGTACTTC	CASRARGATYEQYF
TRBJ2-1	.	TRBV19	TRBD2	TGTGCCAGTAGTATTGAAGCGGGACTAGGCGCCTACAATGAGCAGTTCTTC	CASSIEAGLGAYNEQFF
TRBJ1-2	.	TRBV4-2	TRBD1	TGTGCCAGCAGCCGAGGAGGACAGGGGTATGGCTACACCTTC	CASSRGGQGYGYTF
TRBJ2-7	.	TRBV13	TRBD1	TGTGCCAGCAGCTCGACAGGGGGTTCCTACGAGCAGTACTTC	CASSSTGGSYEQYF
TRBJ2-7	.	TRBV4-3	.	TGCGCCAGCAGCCAAGGTTCGGAGCAGTACTTC	CASSQGSEQYF
TRBJ2-2	.	TRBV4-1	TRBD2	TGCGCCAGCAGCCAAACTAGCGGTGCCGGGCTTACCGGGGAGCTGTTTTTT	CASSQTSGAGLTGELFF
TRBJ2-1	.	TRBV18	.	TGTGCCAGCTCAAGAAGCCGGGTCGAGGGTACGTTCTTC	CASSRSRVEGTFF
TRBJ1-3	.	TRBV27	.	TGTGCCAGCAGTTCCCTCCCGGTTAGCTCTGGAAACACCATATATTTT	CASSSLPVSSGNTIYF
TRBJ2-7	.	TRBV19	.	TGTGCCAGTAGTTTTGCGGGTTCGACCTACGAGCAGTACTTC	CASSFAGSTYEQYF
TRBJ2-5	.	TRBV6-6	.	TGTGCCAGCAGGGCTCAAGAGACCCAGTACTTC	CASRAQETQYF
TRBJ1-1	.	TRBV28	TRBD1	TGTGCCAGCAGGACAGGGGGCACTGAAGCTTTCTTT	CASRTGGTEAFF
TRBJ2-3	.	TRBV19	TRBD2	TGTGCCAGTAGCATTAGCGGGGCCCGCACAGATACGCAGTATTTT	CASSISGARTDTQYF
TRBJ2-5	.	TRBV5-1	.	TGCGCCAGCAGCTTTTGGAACCCGGGGGACCAAGAGACCCAGTACTTC	CASSFWNPGDQETQYF
TRBJ1-5	.	TRBV11-3	.	TGTGCCAGCAGCAGTATCAGGTTTTGGGGCAATCAGCCCCAGCATTTT	CASSSIRFWGNQPQHF
TRBJ2-7	.	TRBV4-3	.	TGCGCCAGCAGCCAAGATCATGCTAGCGAATACTACGAGCAGTACTTC	CASSQDHASEYYEQYF
TRBJ2-7	.	TRBV20-1	.	TGCAGTGCTAGGGGGCTCGAGCAGTACTTC	CSARGLEQYF
TRBJ2-4	.	TRBV5-5	TRBD1	TGTGCCAGCAGCTTTATGGGACAGGAAAACATTCAGTACTTC	CASSFMGQENIQYF
TRBJ2-2	.	TRBV19	TRBD1	TGTGCCAGTCGGAGGGGGACAGGGGACACCGGGGAGCTGTTTTTT	CASRRGTGDTGELFF
TRBJ2-2	.	TRBV19	.	TGTGCCACCGAGATAGGGGCCGGGGAGCTGTTTTTT	CATEIGAGELFF
TRBJ1-5	once	TRBV7-2	.	TGTGCCAGCAGCTTAGTAGACAGCTTCAATCAGCCCCAGCATTTT	CASSLVDSFNQPQHF
TRBJ1-5	.	TRBV12-5	.	TGTGCTAGTGGTTTGGTATCGACGACTAACACAGCCAATCAGCCCCAGCATTTT	CASGLVSTTNTANQPQHF
TRBJ2-2	once	TRBV9	.	TGTGCCAGCAGCGTAGGCACAACGAACACCGGGGAGCTGTTTTTT	CASSVGTTNTGELFF
TRBJ1-1	.	TRBV11-2	TRBD1	TGTGCCAGCAGCGCCTTACAGGGGGTTCTTGTACAAATGAACACTGAAGCTTTCTTT	CASSALQGVLVQMNTEAFF
TRBJ1-4	.	TRBV7-9	.	TGTGCCAGCAGCTTACTCTCCCCTGAGGGTGAAAAACTGTTTTTT	CASSLLSPEGEKLFF
TRBJ2-3	.	TRBV4-3	TRBD2	TGCGCCAGCAGCCAAGATTTTAGCGGGGGATACACAGATACGCAGTATTTT	CASSQDFSGGYTDTQYF
TRBJ2-7	.	TRBV4-1	TRBD1	TGCGCCAGCAGCCAAGAGAAAGAATCGGAGACAGGGGTTTCCTACGAGCAGTACTTC	CASSQEKESETGVSYEQYF
TRBJ2-7	.	TRBV4-1	TRBD1	TGCGCCAGCAGCCAATCTGGACAGGTAGTCTACGAGCAGTACTTC	CASSQSGQVVYEQYF
TRBJ2-7	.	TRBV29-1	TRBD1	TGCAGCGTTGAAGACACGACCGGGACAGGGTACGAGCAGTACTTC	CSVEDTTGTGYEQYF
TRBJ1-3	.	TRBV6-6	.	TGTGCCAGCAGTTACCCCGACGGAGAATCTGGAAACACCATATATTTT	CASSYPDGESGNTIYF
TRBJ2-2	.	TRBV4-1	.	TGCGCCAGCAGTCAACAGGGCCCCGGGGAGCTGTTTTTT	CASSQQGPGELFF